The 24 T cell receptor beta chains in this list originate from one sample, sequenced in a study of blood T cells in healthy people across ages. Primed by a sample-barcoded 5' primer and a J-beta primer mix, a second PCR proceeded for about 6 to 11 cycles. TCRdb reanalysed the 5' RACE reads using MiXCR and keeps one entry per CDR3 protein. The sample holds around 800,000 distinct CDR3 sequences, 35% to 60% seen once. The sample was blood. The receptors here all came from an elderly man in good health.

The CDR3, as DNA: TGTGCCAGCAGCTTATCTGAGGGCCCTCAGCCCCAGCATTTT. It yields the protein CASSLSEGPQPQHF. The chain carries TRBV7-9 and TRBJ1-5; no clear D gene. The V gene's germline CDR1 is SEHNR and CDR2 FQNEAQ (reference sequence). The CDR3 spans 14 residues. The V end was cut by 2 bases, the J end by 6 bases, with 11 bases between.

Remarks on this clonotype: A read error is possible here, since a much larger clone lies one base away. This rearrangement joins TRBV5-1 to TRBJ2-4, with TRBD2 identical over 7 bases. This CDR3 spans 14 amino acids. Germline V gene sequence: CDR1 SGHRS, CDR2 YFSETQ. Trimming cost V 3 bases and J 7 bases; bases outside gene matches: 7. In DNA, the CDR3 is TGCGCCAGCAGCTCGGGAGGACGGGGTAACATTCAGTACTTC. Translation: CASSSGGRGNIQYF.

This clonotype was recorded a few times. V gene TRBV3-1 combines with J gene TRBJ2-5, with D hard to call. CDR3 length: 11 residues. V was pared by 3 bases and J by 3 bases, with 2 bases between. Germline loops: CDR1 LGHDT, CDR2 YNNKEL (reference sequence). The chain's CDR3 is CASSHEETQYF. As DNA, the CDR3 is TGTGCCAGCAGCCATGAAGAGACCCAGTACTTC.

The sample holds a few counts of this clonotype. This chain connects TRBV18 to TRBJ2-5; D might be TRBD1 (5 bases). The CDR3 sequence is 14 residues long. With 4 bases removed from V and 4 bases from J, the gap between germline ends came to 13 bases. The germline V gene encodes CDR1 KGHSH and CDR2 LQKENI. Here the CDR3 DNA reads TGTGCCAGCTCACTGCAGACAGTATCAGAGACCCAGTACTTC. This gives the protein CASSLQTVSETQYF. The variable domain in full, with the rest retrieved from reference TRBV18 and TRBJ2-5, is NAGVMQNPRHLVRRRGQEARLRCSPMKGHSHVYWYRQLPEEGLKFMVYLQKENIIDESGMPKERFSAEFPKEGPSILRIQQVVRGDSAAYFCASSLQTVSETQYFGPGTRLLVL.

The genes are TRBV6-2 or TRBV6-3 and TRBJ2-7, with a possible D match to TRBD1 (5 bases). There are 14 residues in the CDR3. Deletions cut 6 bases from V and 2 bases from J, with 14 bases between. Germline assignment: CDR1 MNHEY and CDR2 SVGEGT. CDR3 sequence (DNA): TGTGCCAGCAGCCCTAACAGGATCCCCTACGAGCAGTACTTC. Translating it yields CASSPNRIPYEQYF.

CDR3 DNA: TGTGCCAGCAATGGCGGAGGCGAGCAGTACTTC. This codes for CASNGGGEQYF. This sequence joins TRBV2 and TRBJ2-7; D perhaps matches TRBD2 (5 bases). The CDR3 has 11 amino acids. With 7 bases removed from V and 6 bases from J, the gap between germline ends came to 10 bases. CDR1 is SNHLY and CDR2 is FYNNEI in the germline V gene. Combining the CDR3 with reference TRBV2 and TRBJ2-7 gives the whole variable domain EPEVTQTPSHQVTQMGQEVILRCVPISNHLYFYWYRQILGQKVEFLVSFYNNEISEKSEIFDDQFSVERPDGSNFTLKIRSTKLEDSAMYFCASNGGGEQYFGPGTRLTVT.

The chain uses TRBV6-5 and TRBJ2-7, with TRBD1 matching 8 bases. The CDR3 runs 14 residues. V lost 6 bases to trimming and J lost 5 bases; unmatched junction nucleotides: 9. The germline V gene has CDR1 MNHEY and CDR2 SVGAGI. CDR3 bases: TGTGCCAGCAGCTCCGGGACAGGATCTAACGAGCAGTACTTC. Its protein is CASSSGTGSNEQYF.

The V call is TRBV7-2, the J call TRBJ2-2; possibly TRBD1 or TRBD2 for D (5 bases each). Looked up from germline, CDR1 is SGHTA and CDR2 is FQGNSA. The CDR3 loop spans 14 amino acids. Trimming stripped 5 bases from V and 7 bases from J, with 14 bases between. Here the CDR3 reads CASSPWGTGGELFF. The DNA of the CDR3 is TGTGCCAGCAGCCCATGGGGGACGGGCGGGGAGCTGTTTTTT.

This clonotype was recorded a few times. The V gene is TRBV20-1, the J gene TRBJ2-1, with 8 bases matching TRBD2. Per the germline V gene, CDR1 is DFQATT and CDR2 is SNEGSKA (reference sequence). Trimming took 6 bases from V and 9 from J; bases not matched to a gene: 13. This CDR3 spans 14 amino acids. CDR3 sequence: CSASDQRGYAEQFF. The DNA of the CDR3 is TGCAGTGCCTCCGATCAGCGGGGGTATGCTGAGCAGTTCTTC.

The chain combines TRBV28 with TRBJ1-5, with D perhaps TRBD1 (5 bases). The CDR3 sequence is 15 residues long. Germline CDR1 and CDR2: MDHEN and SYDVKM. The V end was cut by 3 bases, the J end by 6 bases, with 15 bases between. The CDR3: CASSFRAGSSQPQHF. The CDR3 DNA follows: TGTGCCAGCAGTTTTAGGGCAGGGAGTAGTCAGCCCCAGCATTTT.

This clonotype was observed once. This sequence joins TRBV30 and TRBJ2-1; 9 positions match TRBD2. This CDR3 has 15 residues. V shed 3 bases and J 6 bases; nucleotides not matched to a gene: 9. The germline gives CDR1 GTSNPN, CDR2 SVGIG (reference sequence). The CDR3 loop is CAWRGGLASFNEQFF. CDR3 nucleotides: TGTGCCTGGAGGGGAGGACTAGCGTCTTTCAATGAGCAGTTCTTC.

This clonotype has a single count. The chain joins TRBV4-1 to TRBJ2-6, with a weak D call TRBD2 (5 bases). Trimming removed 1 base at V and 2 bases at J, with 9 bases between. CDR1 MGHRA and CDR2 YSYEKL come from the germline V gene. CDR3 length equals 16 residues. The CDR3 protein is CASSQVGVAGANVLTF. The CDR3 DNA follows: TGCGCCAGCAGCCAAGTGGGAGTAGCTGGGGCCAACGTCCTGACTTTC.

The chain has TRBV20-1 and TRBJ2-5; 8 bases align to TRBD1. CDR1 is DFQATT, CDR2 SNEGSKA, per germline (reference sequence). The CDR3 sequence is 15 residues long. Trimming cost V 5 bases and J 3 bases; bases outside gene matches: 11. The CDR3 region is CSAPPWTGFKETQYF. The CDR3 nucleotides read TGCAGTGCTCCTCCATGGACAGGGTTTAAAGAGACCCAGTACTTC.

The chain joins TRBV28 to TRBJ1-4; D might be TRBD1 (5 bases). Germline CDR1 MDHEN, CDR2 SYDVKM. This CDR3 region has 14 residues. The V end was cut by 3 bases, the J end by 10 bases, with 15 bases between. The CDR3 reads CASSLGQGYRKLFF. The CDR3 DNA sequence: TGTGCCAGCAGTTTGGGTCAGGGTTACCGAAAACTGTTTTTT.

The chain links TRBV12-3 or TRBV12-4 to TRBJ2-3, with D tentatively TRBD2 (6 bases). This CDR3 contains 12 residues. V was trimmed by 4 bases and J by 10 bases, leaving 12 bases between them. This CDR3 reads CASSSPSGAQYF. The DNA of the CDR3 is TGTGCCAGCAGTTCTCCCTCGGGGGCGCAGTATTTT.

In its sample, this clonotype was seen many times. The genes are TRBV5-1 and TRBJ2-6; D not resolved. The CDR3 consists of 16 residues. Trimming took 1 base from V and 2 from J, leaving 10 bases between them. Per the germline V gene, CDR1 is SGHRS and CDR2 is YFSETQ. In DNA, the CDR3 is TGCGCCAGCAGCTTGCTTTCAGGCACTGGGGCCAACGTCCTGACTTTC. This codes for CASSLLSGTGANVLTF.

CDR3 sequence: CASSATVAREAFF. As DNA, the CDR3 is TGTGCCAGCAGTGCGACAGTGGCAAGGGAAGCTTTCTTT. The chain combines TRBV12-3 or TRBV12-4 with TRBJ1-1; D perhaps matches TRBD1 (5 bases). Trimming took off 5 bases at V and 8 bases at J, with 15 bases between the two ends. The CDR3 has 13 residues.

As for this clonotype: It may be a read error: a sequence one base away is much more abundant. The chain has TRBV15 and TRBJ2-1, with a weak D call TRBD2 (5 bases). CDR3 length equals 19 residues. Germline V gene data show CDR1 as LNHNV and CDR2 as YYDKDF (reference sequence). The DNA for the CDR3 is TGTGCCACCGGCAGTACTCGTCTCAGTCTTATCCGCGGGTACAATGAGCAGTTCTTC. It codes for CATGSTRLSLIRGYNEQFF.

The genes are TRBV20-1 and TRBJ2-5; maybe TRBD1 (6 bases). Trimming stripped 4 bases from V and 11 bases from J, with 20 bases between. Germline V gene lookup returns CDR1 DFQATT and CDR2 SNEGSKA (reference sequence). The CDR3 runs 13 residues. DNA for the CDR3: TGCAGTGCTACCTTCGGCCCAGGGGATAATCAGTACTTC. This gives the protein CSATFGPGDNQYF.

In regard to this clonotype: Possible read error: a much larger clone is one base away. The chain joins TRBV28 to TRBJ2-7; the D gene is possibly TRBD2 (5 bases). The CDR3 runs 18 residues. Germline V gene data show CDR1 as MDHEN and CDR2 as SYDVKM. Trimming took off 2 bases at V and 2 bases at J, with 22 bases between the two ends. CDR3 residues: CASSLPEAGRADAYEQYF. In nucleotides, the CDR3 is TGTGCCAGCAGTTTACCAGAAGCCGGGCGAGCGGATGCCTACGAGCAGTACTTC.

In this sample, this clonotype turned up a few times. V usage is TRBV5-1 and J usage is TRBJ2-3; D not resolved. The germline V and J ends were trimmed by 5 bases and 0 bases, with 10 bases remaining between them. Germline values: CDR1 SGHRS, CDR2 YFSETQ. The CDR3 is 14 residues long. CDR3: CASRAGFSTDTQYF. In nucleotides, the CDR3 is TGCGCCAGCAGGGCAGGCTTTAGCACAGATACGCAGTATTTT. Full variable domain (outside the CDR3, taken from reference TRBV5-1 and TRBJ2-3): KAGVTQTPRYLIKTRGQQVTLSCSPISGHRSVSWYQQTPGQGLQFLFEYFSETQRNKGNFPGRFSGRQFSNSRSEMNVSTLELGDSALYLCASRAGFSTDTQYFGPGTRLTVL.

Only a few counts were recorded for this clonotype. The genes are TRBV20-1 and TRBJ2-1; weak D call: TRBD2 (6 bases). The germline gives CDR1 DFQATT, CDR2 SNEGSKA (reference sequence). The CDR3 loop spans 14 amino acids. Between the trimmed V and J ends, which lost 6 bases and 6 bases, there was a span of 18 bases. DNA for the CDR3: TGCAGTGCCTCAGGAGGGACCGGGATCAATGAGCAGTTCTTC. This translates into CSASGGTGINEQFF.

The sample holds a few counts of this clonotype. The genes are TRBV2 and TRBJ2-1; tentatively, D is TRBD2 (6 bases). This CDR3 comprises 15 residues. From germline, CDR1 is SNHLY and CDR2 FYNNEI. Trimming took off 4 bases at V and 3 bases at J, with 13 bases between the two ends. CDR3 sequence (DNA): TGTGCCAGCAGTGTTATTCCGACTAGCTACAATGAGCAGTTCTTC. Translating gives CASSVIPTSYNEQFF.

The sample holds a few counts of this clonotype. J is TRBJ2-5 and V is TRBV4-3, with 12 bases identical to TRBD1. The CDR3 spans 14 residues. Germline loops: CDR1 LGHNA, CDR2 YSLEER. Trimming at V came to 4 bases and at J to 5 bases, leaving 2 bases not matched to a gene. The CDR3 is CASSRGQGAETQYF. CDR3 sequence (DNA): TGCGCCAGCAGCCGGGGACAGGGGGCGGAGACCCAGTACTTC.